The TCR beta chain under discussion was sequenced for a study of T cells after yellow fever vaccination. TCR cDNA, made by 5'RACE template switching, carried an added universal primer site and UMIs. TCRdb processed the 5' RACE reads anew with MiXCR; each CDR3 protein has one entry. The table has 350,000 to 550,000 distinct CDR3 sequences, approximately 19% seen once. This CDR3 contains 14 residues. V lost 7 bases, J lost 2 bases, and 16 bases lay in between. From germline, CDR1 is SQVTM and CDR2 ANQGSEA. This clonotype was sampled from a man between 18 and 35 years old who received the YFV17D yellow fever vaccine. The source was PBMCs, collected before the yellow fever booster vaccination. The rearrangement uses TRBV29-1 and TRBJ2-3; D is possibly TRBD2 (5 bases). The CDR3 spells CSASPLAITDTQYF. The CDR3 DNA is TGCAGCGCCAGTCCGTTAGCGATCACAGATACGCAGTATTTT.